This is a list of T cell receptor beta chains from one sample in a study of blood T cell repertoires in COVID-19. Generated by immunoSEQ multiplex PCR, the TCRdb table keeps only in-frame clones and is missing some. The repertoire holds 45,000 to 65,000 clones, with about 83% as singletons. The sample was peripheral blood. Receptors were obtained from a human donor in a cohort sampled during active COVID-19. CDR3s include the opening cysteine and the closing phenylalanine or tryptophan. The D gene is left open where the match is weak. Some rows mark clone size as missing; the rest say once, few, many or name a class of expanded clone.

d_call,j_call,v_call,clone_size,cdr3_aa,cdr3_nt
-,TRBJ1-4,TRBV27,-,CASRFVGAEKLFF,TGTGCCAGCCGCTTTGTAGGGGCTGAAAAACTGTTTTTT
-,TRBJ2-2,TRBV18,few,CASSPPRTSTGELFF,TGTGCCAGCTCACCACCTCGAACTTCCACCGGGGAGCTGTTTTTT
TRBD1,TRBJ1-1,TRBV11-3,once,CASSPRQGTEAFF,TGTGCCAGCAGCCCAAGACAGGGGACTGAAGCTTTCTTT
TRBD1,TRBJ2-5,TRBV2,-,CASRSRTGEETQYF,TGTGCCAGCAGAAGCCGGACAGGGGAAGAGACCCAGTACTTC
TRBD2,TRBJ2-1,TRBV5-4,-,CASSSGTSGGYEQFF,TGTGCCAGCAGCTCAGGGACTAGCGGGGGCTATGAGCAGTTCTTC
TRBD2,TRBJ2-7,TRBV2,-,CASTSSGVGSYEQYF,TGTGCCAGCACTTCTAGCGGGGTCGGCTCCTACGAGCAGTACTTC
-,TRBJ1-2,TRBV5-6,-,CASSPGRGSYGYTF,TGTGCCAGCAGCCCAGGGAGGGGCTCCTATGGCTACACCTTC
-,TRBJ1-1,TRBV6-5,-,CASRQASGTEAFF,TGTGCCAGCAGACAGGCCTCGGGCACTGAAGCTTTCTTT
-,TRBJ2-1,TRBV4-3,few,CASSQGAYSSYNEQFF,TGCGCCAGCAGCCAAGGGGCTTACAGCTCCTACAATGAGCAGTTCTTC
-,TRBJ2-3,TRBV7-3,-,CASSGQRADTQYF,TGTGCCAGCAGCGGTCAGCGGGCAGATACGCAGTATTTT
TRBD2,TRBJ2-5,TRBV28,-,CASRGGSYETQYF,TGTGCCAGCCGCGGGGGGTCGTACGAGACCCAGTACTTC
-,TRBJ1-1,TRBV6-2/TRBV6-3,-,CASSYLGLPNTEAFF,TGTGCCAGCAGTTACTTGGGCCTTCCGAACACTGAAGCTTTCTTT
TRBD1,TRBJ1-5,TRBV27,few,CASSPSGGTGGRGQPQHF,TGTGCCAGCAGTCCCTCTGGTGGGACAGGGGGCAGGGGCCAGCCCCAGCATTTT
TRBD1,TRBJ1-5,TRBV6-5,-,CASSGTGGGQPQHF,TGTGCCAGCAGCGGGACAGGGGGCGGTCAGCCCCAGCATTTT
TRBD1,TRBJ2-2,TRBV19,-,CASKKEGTANTGELFF,TGTGCCAGTAAGAAAGAAGGGACAGCGAACACCGGGGAGCTGTTTTTT
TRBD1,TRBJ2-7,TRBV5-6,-,CASSLGGGYEQYF,TGTGCCAGCAGCTTAGGGGGCGGGTACGAGCAGTACTTC
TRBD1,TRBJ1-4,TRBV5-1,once,CASSALDRTNEKLFF,TGCGCCAGCAGCGCGTTGGACAGGACTAATGAAAAACTGTTTTTT
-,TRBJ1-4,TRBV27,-,CASSSPANEKLFF,TGTGCCAGCAGTTCCCCCGCTAATGAAAAACTGTTTTTT
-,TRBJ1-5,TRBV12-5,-,CASALSGNQPQHF,TGTGCTAGTGCCCTGTCCGGGAATCAGCCCCAGCATTTT
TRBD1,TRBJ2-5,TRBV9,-,CASSLSGTGGFVDQYF,TGTGCCAGCAGCTTGAGCGGGACAGGGGGCTTTGTGGACCAGTACTTC
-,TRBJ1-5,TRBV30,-,CAWSGQAVSQPQHF,TGTGCCTGGAGTGGCCAGGCCGTGAGTCAGCCCCAGCATTTT
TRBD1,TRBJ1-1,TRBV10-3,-,CAISRTGLNTEAFF,TGTGCCATCAGCCGGACAGGGTTAAACACTGAAGCTTTCTTT
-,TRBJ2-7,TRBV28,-,CASSLGNEAEQYF,TGTGCCAGCAGTTTAGGCAATGAGGCCGAGCAGTACTTC
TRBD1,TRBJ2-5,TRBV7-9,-,CASSPQGQLLYQETQYF,TGTGCCAGCAGCCCCCAGGGACAGCTCCTGTACCAAGAGACCCAGTACTTC
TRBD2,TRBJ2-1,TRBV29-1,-,CSVTRTSGNSYNEQFF,TGCAGCGTTACCCGGACTAGCGGGAACTCCTACAATGAGCAGTTCTTC
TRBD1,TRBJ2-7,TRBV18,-,CASSPYDRVGEQYF,TGTGCCAGCTCACCATATGACAGGGTTGGCGAGCAGTACTTC
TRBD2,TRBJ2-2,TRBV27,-,CASSGRRTSGVTNTGELFF,TGTGCCAGCAGTGGACGGCGGACTAGCGGGGTTACGAACACCGGGGAGCTGTTTTTT
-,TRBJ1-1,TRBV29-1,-,CSVSGGKLSAFF,TGCAGCGTTAGCGGGGGGAAGCTTAGCGCTTTCTTT
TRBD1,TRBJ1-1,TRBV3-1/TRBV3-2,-,CASSKPGTGITEAFF,TGTGCCAGCAGCAAACCCGGGACAGGGATCACTGAAGCTTTCTTT
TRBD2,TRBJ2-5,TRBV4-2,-,CASSQGGGAVETQYF,TGTGCCAGCAGCCAAGGCGGGGGGGCAGTGGAGACCCAGTACTTC
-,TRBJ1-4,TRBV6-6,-,CASSFHRDTNEKLFF,TGTGCCAGCAGTTTCCACAGGGATACTAATGAAAAACTGTTTTTT
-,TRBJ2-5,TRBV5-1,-,CASSLFLGAEETQYF,TGCGCCAGCAGCTTGTTTTTGGGGGCAGAAGAGACCCAGTACTTC
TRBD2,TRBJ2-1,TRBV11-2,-,CASSRTSANNEQFF,TGTGCCAGCAGCCGGACTAGCGCCAACAATGAGCAGTTCTTC
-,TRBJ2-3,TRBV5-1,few,CASSLVTGTDTQYF,TGCGCCAGCAGCCTCGTTACGGGCACAGATACGCAGTATTTT
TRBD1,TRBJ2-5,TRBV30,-,CAWSKGQVKETQYF,TGTGCCTGGAGTAAGGGACAGGTAAAGGAGACCCAGTACTTC
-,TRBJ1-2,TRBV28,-,CASSLANRIYGYTF,TGTGCCAGCAGTTTAGCGAACAGGATCTATGGCTACACCTTC
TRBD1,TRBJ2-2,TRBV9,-,CASSEGQGVTGELFF,TGTGCCAGCAGCGAAGGACAGGGGGTGACTGGGGAGCTGTTTTTT
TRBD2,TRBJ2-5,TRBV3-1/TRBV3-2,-,CASSWSTSGRRETQYF,TGTGCCAGCAGCTGGTCGACTAGCGGGAGGAGAGAGACCCAGTACTTC
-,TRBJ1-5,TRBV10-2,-,CASSSEQGYSQPQHF,TGCGCCAGCAGTTCCGAACAGGGTTACAGTCAGCCCCAGCATTTT